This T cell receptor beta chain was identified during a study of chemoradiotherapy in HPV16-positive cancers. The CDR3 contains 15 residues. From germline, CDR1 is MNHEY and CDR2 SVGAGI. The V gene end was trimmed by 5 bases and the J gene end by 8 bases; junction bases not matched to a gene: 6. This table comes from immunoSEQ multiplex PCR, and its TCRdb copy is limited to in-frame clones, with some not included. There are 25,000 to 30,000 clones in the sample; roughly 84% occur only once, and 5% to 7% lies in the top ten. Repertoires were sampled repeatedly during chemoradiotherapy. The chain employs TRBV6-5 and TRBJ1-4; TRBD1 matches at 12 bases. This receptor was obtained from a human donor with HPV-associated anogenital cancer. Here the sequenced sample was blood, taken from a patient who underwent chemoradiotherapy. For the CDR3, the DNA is TGTGCCAGCAGTCTGGGACAGGGGGCGGGGGAAAAACTGTTTTTT. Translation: CASSLGQGAGEKLFF.